Shown below are 27 T cell receptor beta chains from a single sample sequenced in a study of post-analysis software for immune sequencing data. Researchers reported that TCR beta cDNA libraries carried unique molecular identifiers. MiXCR, run by TCRdb on the PCR reads, gives a single entry per CDR3 protein. The top ten hold 1.5% to 2% of the sample, which has more than 450,000 distinct CDR3 sequences, roughly 40% seen once. Study results and caveats: Higher frequency in patients than in controls was seen for five TRBV segments, with TRBV5-6, TRBV5-1 and TRBV20-1 among them.

These receptors' antigens are unknown. Sequenced sample: blood. The receptors were gathered from a girl under 18 with multiple sclerosis.

The rearrangement joins TRBV5-1 to TRBJ1-2; D not resolved. The CDR3 runs 13 residues. CDR1 and CDR2 from the germline V gene are SGHRS and YFSETQ. V dropped 0 bases and J dropped 6 bases, with 9 bases sitting between them. For the CDR3, the DNA is TGCGCCAGCAGCTTGGAGGGTCTAGATGGCTACACCTTC. It yields the protein CASSLEGLDGYTF.

This clonotype was counted once. CDR3 protein: CASSLLASYEQYF. The CDR3 DNA is TGTGCCAGCAGTTTATTGGCCTCCTACGAGCAGTACTTC. The rearrangement uses TRBV28 and TRBJ2-7; D gene unclear. The ends were cut back, 1 base at V and 0 bases at J, with 4 bases in the middle. This CDR3 contains 13 residues. Germline V gene lookup returns CDR1 MDHEN and CDR2 SYDVKM.

DNA for the CDR3: TGTGCCAGCAGTGTAACGCTAGTCGACTACGAGCAGTACTTC. Protein sequence: CASSVTLVDYEQYF. This rearrangement joins TRBV12-3 or TRBV12-4 to TRBJ2-5; D not resolved. The J call is doubtful: the DNA matches TRBJ2-7 better. The CDR3 has 14 amino acids.

V usage is TRBV6-1 and J usage is TRBJ1-5; D not resolved. The CDR3 consists of 16 residues. Per germline, CDR1 MNHNS and CDR2 SASEGT. The V end lost 2 bases, the J end lost 11 bases, and 22 bases lay between the germline ends. CDR3 DNA: TGTGCCAGCAGTGAACGGGCTAATCTCCCCCAATCCGCCCAGCATTTT. Its protein product is CASSERANLPQSAQHF.

The chain has TRBV15 and TRBJ2-5; TRBD1 matches 8 bases. Trimming took 0 bases from V and 5 from J; bases not matched to a gene: 5. The CDR3 contains 15 residues. Germline-derived CDR1 and CDR2 are LNHNV and YYDKDF (reference sequence). In nucleotides, the CDR3 is TGTGCCACCAGCAGAGAGACAGGGGTAATGGAGACCCAGTACTTC. This translates into CATSRETGVMETQYF.

This clonotype has more than one count but fewer than ten. The chain recombines TRBV6-6 with TRBJ2-1, with 12 bases that match TRBD2. J gave up 8 bases and V 5 bases, and 7 bases lay outside the gene matches. Germline CDR1 MNHNY, CDR2 SVGAGI (reference sequence). CDR3 length: 15 amino acids. CDR3 residues: CASSQTSGRVDEQFF. Written as DNA, the CDR3 is TGTGCCAGCAGTCAGACTAGCGGGAGAGTGGATGAGCAGTTCTTC.

This chain joins TRBV7-9 and TRBJ2-3; the D gene could be TRBD1 or TRBD2 (5 bases each). Germline V gene lookup returns CDR1 SEHNR and CDR2 FQNEAQ (reference sequence). The ends were cut back, 3 bases at V and 7 bases at J, with 20 bases in the middle. The CDR3 covers 16 residues. CDR3 region: CASSFVRDQRSHTQYF. In nucleotides, the CDR3 is TGTGCCAGCAGCTTCGTTCGGGACCAGCGGAGCCATACGCAGTATTTT.

The sample holds a few counts of this clonotype. J is TRBJ2-5 and V is TRBV5-1; D gene ambiguous. The CDR3 contains 13 residues. CDR1 is SGHRS and CDR2 is YFSETQ in the germline V gene. The germline V and J ends were trimmed by 4 bases and 3 bases, with 10 bases remaining between them. CDR3 amino acids: CASSLPLEETQYF. In nucleotides, the CDR3 is TGCGCCAGCAGCCTCCCTTTGGAAGAGACCCAGTACTTC.

The V gene is TRBV7-2, the J gene TRBJ2-7; D is uncertain. CDR1 is SGHTA and CDR2 is FQGNSA in the germline V gene. The CDR3 extends over 14 amino acids. Trimming took 0 bases from V and 0 from J, leaving 6 bases between them. CDR3 nucleotide sequence: TGTGCCAGCAGCTTAGCCCCCACCTCCTACGAGCAGTACTTC. Translating gives CASSLAPTSYEQYF.

As for this clonotype: One junction end disagrees with the germline gene, perhaps due to a read error. This rearrangement joins TRBV5-5 to TRBJ2-7; D is undetermined. In germline, CDR1 is SGHKS, CDR2 YYEKEE (reference sequence). CDR3 length: 12 amino acids. CDR3 in amino acids: CASSYLAYKQYF. The CDR3 coding sequence is TGTGCCAGCAGCTACTTGGCCTACAAGCAGTACTTC.

The chain employs TRBV2 and TRBJ2-2, with TRBD1 matching over 7 bases. The CDR3 loop spans 12 amino acids. The V gene's germline CDR1 is SNHLY and CDR2 FYNNEI. After removal of 11 bases from V and 6 bases from J, the junction contained 6 bases not matched to a gene. The CDR3 sequence is CAVQTGPGELFF. The CDR3 DNA follows: TGTGCCGTCCAGACAGGGCCCGGGGAGCTGTTTTTT.

V is TRBV7-9 and J is TRBJ2-1; 9 positions match TRBD2. With V trimmed by 0 bases and J by 0 bases, 6 bases remained unmatched. CDR1 and CDR2 from the germline V gene are SEHNR and FQNEAQ (reference sequence). The CDR3 covers 18 residues. CDR3 sequence: CASSLARLAASSYNEQFF. In nucleotides, the CDR3 is TGTGCCAGCAGCTTAGCTCGACTAGCGGCAAGCTCCTACAATGAGCAGTTCTTC.

The CDR3 DNA reads TGTGCCAGCAGCGTAGGTTCTGGGAATCAGCCCCAGCATTTT. Translation: CASSVGSGNQPQHF. The V gene is TRBV9, the J gene TRBJ1-5; D gene unclear. This CDR3 region has 14 residues. V was pared by 0 bases and J by 4 bases, with 8 bases between. From germline, CDR1 is SGDLS and CDR2 YYNGEE.

This clonotype was picked up a small number of times. V is TRBV12-3 or TRBV12-4 and J is TRBJ2-1; 11 bases agree with TRBD2. V was clipped by 3 bases and J by 2 bases; unmatched bases: 3. CDR3 length: 16 residues. The CDR3 loop reads CASSFLAGGPYNEQFF. CDR3 DNA sequence: TGTGCCAGCAGTTTTCTAGCGGGGGGCCCCTACAATGAGCAGTTCTTC.

V gene TRBV24-1 combines with J gene TRBJ2-7, with D possibly TRBD1 on 5 matching bases. CDR3 length: 13 residues. Germline CDR1 and CDR2: KGHDR and SFDVKD. V lost 5 bases and J lost 5, with 12 bases in between. The CDR3 nucleotides read TGTGCCACCAGTGTCGCAGGGCGAAACGAGCAGTACTTC. Protein sequence: CATSVAGRNEQYF.

This clonotype was counted between two and nine times. The V and J genes are TRBV6-2 or TRBV6-3 and TRBJ2-1, with 10 bases matching TRBD2. The CDR3 contains 16 residues. In germline, CDR1 is MNHEY, CDR2 SVGEGT. With V trimmed by 2 bases and J by 8 bases, 9 bases remained unmatched. The DNA for the CDR3 is TGTGCCAGCAGTTACCGAGCTAGCGGGGGTTGGGATGAGCAGTTCTTC. Translating gives CASSYRASGGWDEQFF.

V is TRBV5-1 and J is TRBJ2-1; no definite D call. Germline V gene lookup returns CDR1 SGHRS and CDR2 YFSETQ. The CDR3 consists of 17 residues. Trimming removed 2 bases from V and 4 bases from J, with 19 bases in between. As DNA, the CDR3 is TGCGCCAGCAGCTTTTTTCGTGGCAGGAACTCTTACAATGAGCAGTTCTTC. Amino acids: CASSFFRGRNSYNEQFF.

The gene calls are TRBV6-5 and TRBJ2-7, with D maybe TRBD1 (5 bases). Looked up from germline, CDR1 is MNHEY and CDR2 is SVGAGI. This CDR3 contains 14 residues. Trimming shortened V by 6 bases and J by 2 bases, and 14 bases separated the two germline ends. The CDR3 is CASRSSGLTYEQYF. In DNA, the CDR3 is TGTGCCAGCAGGAGCTCAGGGCTCACCTACGAGCAGTACTTC.

This clonotype was picked up a small number of times. The V call is TRBV12-3 or TRBV12-4, the J call TRBJ1-2; D ambiguous. The CDR3 covers 14 residues. V shed 6 bases and J shed 4 bases, with 15 bases lying between them. In nucleotides, the CDR3 is TGTGCCAGCAGCCAACAGACGGGAACCTATGGCTACACCTTC. Its protein is CASSQQTGTYGYTF.

The V and J genes are TRBV7-8 and TRBJ2-1, with 8 nucleotides matching TRBD2. CDR1 and CDR2 from the germline V gene are SGHVS and FQNEAQ. This CDR3 spans 14 amino acids. The V gene end was trimmed by 6 bases and the J gene end by 8 bases; junction bases not matched to a gene: 9. The CDR3 bases are TGTGCCAGCAGAGAGATAGCGGGGAGATATGAGCAGTTCTTC. Its translation is CASREIAGRYEQFF.

The chain has TRBV7-2 and TRBJ2-3; the match to TRBD2 covers 8 bases. Germline V gives CDR1 SGHTA, CDR2 FQGNSA. The CDR3 length is 14 residues. J was trimmed by 5 bases and V by 10 bases; bases with no gene match: 11. The CDR3 loop is CAISGGGGQDTQYF. The CDR3 DNA reads TGTGCCATCTCGGGGGGGGGAGGACAAGATACGCAGTATTTT.

This rearrangement joins TRBV20-1 to TRBJ2-5, with D perhaps TRBD1 (5 bases). There are 14 residues in the CDR3. V was trimmed by 2 bases and J by 1 base, leaving 11 bases between them. CDR1 is DFQATT and CDR2 is SNEGSKA in the germline V gene (reference sequence). CDR3 sequence (DNA): TGCAGTGCTAGACCCAGGGTAATCCAAGAGACCCAGTACTTC. The encoded protein is CSARPRVIQETQYF.

This chain uses TRBV2 with TRBJ2-3, with a weak D call TRBD1 (7 bases). CDR1 is SNHLY and CDR2 is FYNNEI in the germline V gene. The CDR3 is 16 amino acids. Trimming removed 6 bases at V and 2 bases at J, with 18 bases between. The CDR3 spells CASSATGEAITDTQYF. For the CDR3, the DNA is TGTGCCAGCAGCGCCACAGGGGAGGCGATCACAGATACGCAGTATTTT.

The chain is built from TRBV12-3 or TRBV12-4 and TRBJ2-2, with 9 bases aligning to TRBD1. The CDR3 runs 17 residues. The trim removed 5 bases at V and 5 bases at J, leaving 12 bases unmatched. CDR3 sequence reads: CASSPRKQGAGTGELFF. CDR3 in DNA: TGTGCCAGCAGTCCTCGAAAACAGGGGGCTGGAACCGGGGAGCTGTTTTTT.

The chain uses TRBV6-7 and TRBJ2-5; TRBD2 matches at 8 bases. TRBV6-7 carries the ORF label, with uncertain function. Trimming at V came to 0 bases and at J to 5 bases, leaving 5 bases not matched to a gene. The CDR3 extends over 15 amino acids. The CDR3 sequence is CASSYSGLGGETQYF. The DNA for the CDR3 is TGTGCCAGCAGTTACTCGGGACTAGGGGGGGAGACCCAGTACTTC.

The rearrangement joins TRBV3-1 to TRBJ1-1, with 11 bases fitting TRBD1. Germline V gives CDR1 LGHDT, CDR2 YNNKEL (reference sequence). Germline trimming cut 4 bases from V and 7 bases from J; bases unmatched to any gene: 5. CDR3 length equals 14 residues. The CDR3 here is CASSPGTGGIEAFF. CDR3 DNA: TGTGCCAGCAGCCCTGGGACAGGGGGTATTGAAGCTTTCTTT.

This clonotype is a singleton in its sample. J is TRBJ2-5 and V is TRBV5-1; D perhaps matches TRBD1 (5 bases). Looked up from germline, CDR1 is SGHRS and CDR2 is YFSETQ. The CDR3 totals 13 residues. V was clipped by 0 bases and J by 11 bases, with 14 bases between them. In DNA form, the CDR3 reads TGCGCCAGCAGCTTGGATTGGGGCGGAGAGCAGTACTTC. The encoded protein is CASSLDWGGEQYF.